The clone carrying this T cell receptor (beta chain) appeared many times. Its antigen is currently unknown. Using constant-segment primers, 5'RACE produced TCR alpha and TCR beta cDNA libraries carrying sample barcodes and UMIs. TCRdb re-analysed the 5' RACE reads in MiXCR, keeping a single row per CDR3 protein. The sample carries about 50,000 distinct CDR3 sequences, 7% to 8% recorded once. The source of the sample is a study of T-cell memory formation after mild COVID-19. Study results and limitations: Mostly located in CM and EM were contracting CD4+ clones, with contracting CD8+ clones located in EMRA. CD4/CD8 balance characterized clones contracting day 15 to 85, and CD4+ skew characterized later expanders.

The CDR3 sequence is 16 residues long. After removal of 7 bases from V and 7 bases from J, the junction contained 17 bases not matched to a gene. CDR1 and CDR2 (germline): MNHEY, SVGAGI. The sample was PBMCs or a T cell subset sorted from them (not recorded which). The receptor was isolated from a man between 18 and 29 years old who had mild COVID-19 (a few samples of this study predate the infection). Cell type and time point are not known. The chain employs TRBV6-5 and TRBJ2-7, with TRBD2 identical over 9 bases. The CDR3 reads CASTNRASGVSSEQYF. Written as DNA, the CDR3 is TGTGCCAGCACTAACCGAGCTAGCGGGGTTAGTAGTGAGCAGTACTTC.